A single sample gave rise to the 5 T cell receptor beta chains below, sequenced in a study of shared clonotypes between healthy human individuals (dated by TCRdb to 2018 to 2021). Libraries came from the immunoSEQ multiplex PCR assay. TCRdb holds this immuneACCESS table with in-frame rearrangements only. Some clones are missing; in checked studies, unresolved V genes explain under half, and the rest has no known cause. Counted in this sample were 850,000 to 1,200,000 clones; 70% to 80% of them appeared once. The top ten hold over 1.3% of the sample. Sequencing was carried out using memory CD4+ T cells sorted from blood. The sample's cell subset or site, from its label and the paper: CD45RA-negative fraction. These receptors came from a man between 18 and 29 years old in good health.

This chain uses TRBV7-3 with TRBJ1-6; perhaps TRBD1 as D (5 bases). Per germline, CDR1 SGHTA and CDR2 FQGTGA. The CDR3 loop spans 15 amino acids. Trimming took off 1 base at V and 9 bases at J, with 13 bases between the two ends. DNA of the CDR3: TGTGCCAGCAGCTTAAATCAGGGTACAGGTTCACCCCTCCACTTT. Translating it yields CASSLNQGTGSPLHF.

The chain couples TRBV6-6 to TRBJ1-5; TRBD1 aligns across 9 bases. CDR3 size: 14 residues. J lost 7 bases, V lost 5 bases, and 6 bases had no gene match. The germline V gene has CDR1 MNHNY and CDR2 SVGAGI (reference sequence). CDR3 nucleotide sequence: TGTGCCAGCAGTCAACAGGGGGCGGGCCAGCCCCAGCATTTT. It is translated as CASSQQGAGQPQHF.

The gene calls are TRBV28 and TRBJ1-1; D unresolved. Germline V CDR1 and CDR2: MDHEN, SYDVKM. This CDR3 spans 11 amino acids. V lost 1 base and J lost 11, with 8 bases in between. The CDR3 region has the DNA TGTGCCAGCAGTTTATCGGGTCGGGCTTTCTTT. Translated: CASSLSGRAFF. The full variable domain, rest sourced from reference TRBV28 and TRBJ1-1, is DVKVTQSSRYLVKRTGEKVFLECVQDMDHENMFWYRQDPGLGLRLIYFSYDVKMKEKGDIPEGYSVSREKKERFSLILESASTNQTSMYLCASSLSGRAFFGQGTRLTVV.

This clone was seen a handful of times. This chain links TRBV2 with TRBJ1-1; a weak D match, TRBD1 (5 bases). The ends were cut back, 6 bases at V and 1 base at J, with 12 bases in the middle. Germline V gene sequence: CDR1 SNHLY, CDR2 FYNNEI. CDR3 size: 14 residues. CDR3 sequence reads: CASRRDLTNTEAFF. The DNA of the CDR3 is TGTGCCAGCAGAAGGGACTTGACGAACACTGAAGCTTTCTTT. The full variable domain, with the rest looked up from reference TRBV2 and TRBJ1-1, is EPEVTQTPSHQVTQMGQEVILRCVPISNHLYFYWYRQILGQKVEFLVSFYNNEISEKSEIFDDQFSVERPDGSNFTLKIRSTKLEDSAMYFCASRRDLTNTEAFFGQGTRLTVV.

V is TRBV6-1 and J is TRBJ2-5, with a weak D call TRBD2 (5 bases). Trimming removed 5 bases at V and 1 base at J, with 8 bases between. This CDR3 is 13 amino acids long. CDR1 is MNHNS and CDR2 is SASEGT in the germline V gene. The CDR3 sequence: CASSPLAQETQYF. The CDR3 DNA is TGTGCCAGCAGTCCCCTAGCCCAAGAGACCCAGTACTTC.